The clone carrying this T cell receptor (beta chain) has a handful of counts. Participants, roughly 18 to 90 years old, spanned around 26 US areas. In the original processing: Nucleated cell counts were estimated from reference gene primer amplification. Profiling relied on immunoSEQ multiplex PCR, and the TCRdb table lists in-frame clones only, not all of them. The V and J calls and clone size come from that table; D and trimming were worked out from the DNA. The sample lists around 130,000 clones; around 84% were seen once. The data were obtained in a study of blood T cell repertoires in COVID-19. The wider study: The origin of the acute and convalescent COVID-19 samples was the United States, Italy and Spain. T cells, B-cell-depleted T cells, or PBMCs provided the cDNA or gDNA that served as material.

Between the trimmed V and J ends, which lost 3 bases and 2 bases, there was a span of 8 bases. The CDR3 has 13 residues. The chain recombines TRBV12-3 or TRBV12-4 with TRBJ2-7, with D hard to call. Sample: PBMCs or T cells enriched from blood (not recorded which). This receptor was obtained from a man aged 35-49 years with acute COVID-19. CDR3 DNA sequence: TGTGCCAGCAGTTTCCCAGCGACCTACGAGCAGTACTTC. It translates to CASSFPATYEQYF.